This TCR beta chain was sequenced during a study of identical twins. Each donor was a healthy Caucasian. TCRdb fed the 5' RACE reads into MiXCR, producing one record per CDR3 protein. Here the sample spans hundreds of thousands of distinct CDR3 sequences, under 9% being singletons. The J segment lost 0 bases and the V segment lost 3 bases, leaving 5 bases of the junction unmatched. The CDR3 consists of 16 residues. The germline V gene encodes CDR1 LGHDT and CDR2 YNNKEL (reference sequence). The same sample was also studied in work on yellow fever vaccine responses in identical twins.

The TCR comes from a young woman in good health. The sample taken for sequencing was PBMCs. The chain couples TRBV3-1 to TRBJ2-7, with 10 nucleotides matching TRBD2. CDR3 amino acids: CASSQLAGEGSYEQYF. The CDR3 coding sequence is TGTGCCAGCAGCCAGCTAGCGGGGGAGGGCTCCTACGAGCAGTACTTC.